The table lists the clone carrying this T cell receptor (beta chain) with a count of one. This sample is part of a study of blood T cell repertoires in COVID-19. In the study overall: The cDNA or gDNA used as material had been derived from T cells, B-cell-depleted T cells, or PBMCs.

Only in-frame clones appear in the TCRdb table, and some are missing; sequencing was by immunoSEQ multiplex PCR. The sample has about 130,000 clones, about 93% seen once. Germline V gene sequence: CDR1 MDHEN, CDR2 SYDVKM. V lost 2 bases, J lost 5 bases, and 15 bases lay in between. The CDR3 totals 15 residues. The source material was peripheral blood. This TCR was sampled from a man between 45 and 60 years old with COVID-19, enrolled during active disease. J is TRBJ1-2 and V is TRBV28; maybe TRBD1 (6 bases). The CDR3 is CASSLPGAVAYGYTF. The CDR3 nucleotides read TGTGCCAGCAGTTTACCAGGGGCCGTGGCATATGGCTACACCTTC.